These 8 T cell receptor beta chains originate from one sample sequenced in a study of control samples from healthy donors and cancer patients. The method was immunoSEQ multiplex PCR; TCRdb's version includes in-frame clones alone and lacks a portion of them. The table has tens of thousands of clones, around 92% seen once. The material sequenced was blood. The receptors derive from a man aged 30 to 45 in good health.

The chain uses TRBV7-9 and TRBJ2-1, with TRBD1 matching 8 bases. The CDR3 length is 14 residues. CDR1 and CDR2 (germline): SEHNR, FQNEAQ (reference sequence). V gave up 8 bases and J gave up 7 bases; unmatched junction bases: 10. CDR3 protein: CASVQQGGLNEQFF. Here the CDR3 DNA reads TGTGCCAGCGTACAACAGGGGGGATTGAATGAGCAGTTCTTC.

A few counts support this clone. The chain links TRBV5-1 to TRBJ2-5; 11 bases map to TRBD2. CDR1 SGHRS and CDR2 YFSETQ come from the germline V gene. V shed 4 bases and J 4 bases; nucleotides not matched to a gene: 3. This CDR3 spans 14 amino acids. This chain's CDR3 is CASSQTSGVETQYF. The CDR3 DNA reads as TGCGCCAGCAGCCAGACTAGCGGGGTAGAGACCCAGTACTTC.

V is TRBV15 and J is TRBJ1-5, with no clear D. Germline values: CDR1 LNHNV, CDR2 YYDKDF (reference sequence). Trimming stripped 0 bases from V and 7 bases from J, with 13 bases between. The CDR3 covers 15 residues. The CDR3 protein is CATSRDVSWWQPQHF. The CDR3 nucleotides read TGTGCCACCAGCAGAGATGTTAGCTGGTGGCAGCCCCAGCATTTT.

This chain joins TRBV6-5 and TRBJ2-7, with 7 positions matching TRBD2. The CDR3 covers 14 residues. Germline V gene sequence: CDR1 MNHEY, CDR2 SVGAGI. The ends lost 6 bases at V and 0 bases at J; junction bases unmatched: 5. The CDR3: CASSQAGSSYEQYF. CDR3 DNA: TGTGCCAGCAGCCAAGCGGGAAGCTCCTACGAGCAGTACTTC.

The chain carries TRBV4-3 and TRBJ2-5, with 13 bases aligning to TRBD2. This CDR3 is 16 amino acids long. Germline loops: CDR1 LGHNA, CDR2 YSLEER. Losses at the gene ends were 1 base for V and 4 bases for J; bases not matched to a gene: 3. CDR3 DNA: TGCGCCAGCAGCCAAGCAGGGACTAGCGGGGCAGAGACCCAGTACTTC. As protein: CASSQAGTSGAETQYF.

V is TRBV2 and J is TRBJ2-6; 8 nucleotides match TRBD2. The CDR3 length is 18 residues. Germline V gene lookup returns CDR1 SNHLY and CDR2 FYNNEI. The trim removed 5 bases at V and 0 bases at J, leaving 9 bases unmatched. The CDR3, as DNA: TGTGCCAGCAGTCGGGAGGGCGGTTTACTCTCTGGGGCCAACGTCCTGACTTTC. Translated, it gives CASSREGGLLSGANVLTF.

The CDR3: CASSLALAGGTDTQYF. For the CDR3, the DNA is TGCGCCAGCAGCTTGGCCCTAGCGGGTGGAACAGATACGCAGTATTTT. The genes are TRBV5-1 and TRBJ2-3; 8 positions agree with TRBD2. V lost 0 bases, J lost 3 bases, and 6 bases stayed unmatched. CDR1 SGHRS and CDR2 YFSETQ come from the germline V gene. This CDR3 comprises 16 residues.

The V and J genes are TRBV27 and TRBJ1-2, with 12 bases fitting TRBD1. Looked up from germline, CDR1 is MNHEY and CDR2 is SMNVEV (reference sequence). This CDR3 is 15 amino acids long. Trimming took 3 bases from V and 8 from J; bases not matched to a gene: 7. Written as DNA, the CDR3 is TGTGCCAGCAGTTTTTCGGGACAGGGGGCTAGAGGCTACACCTTC. Amino acid sequence: CASSFSGQGARGYTF.